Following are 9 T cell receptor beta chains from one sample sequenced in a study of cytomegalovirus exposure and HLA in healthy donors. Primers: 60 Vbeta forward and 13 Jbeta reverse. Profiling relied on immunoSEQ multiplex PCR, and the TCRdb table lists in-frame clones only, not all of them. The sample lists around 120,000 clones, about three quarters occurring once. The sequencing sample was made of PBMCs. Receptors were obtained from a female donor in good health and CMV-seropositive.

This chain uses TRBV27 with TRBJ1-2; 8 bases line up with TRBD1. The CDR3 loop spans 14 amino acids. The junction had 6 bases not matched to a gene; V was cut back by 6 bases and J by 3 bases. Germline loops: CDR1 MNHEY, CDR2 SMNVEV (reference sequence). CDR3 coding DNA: TGTGCCAGCAGCGAACAGGGGGGATACTATGGCTACACCTTC. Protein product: CASSEQGGYYGYTF.

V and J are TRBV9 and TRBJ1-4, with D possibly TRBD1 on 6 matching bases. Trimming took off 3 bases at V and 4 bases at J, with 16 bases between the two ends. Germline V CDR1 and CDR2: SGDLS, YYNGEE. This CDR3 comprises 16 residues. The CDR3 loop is CASSERQVANNEKLFF. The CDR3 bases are TGTGCCAGCAGCGAACGACAGGTCGCCAATAATGAAAAACTGTTTTTT.

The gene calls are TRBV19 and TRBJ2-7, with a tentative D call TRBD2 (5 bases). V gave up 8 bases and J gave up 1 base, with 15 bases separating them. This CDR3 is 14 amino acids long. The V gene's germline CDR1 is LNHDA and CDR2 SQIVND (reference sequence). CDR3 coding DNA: TGTGCCAGTCGGAACCCCGGGGAATCCTACGAGCAGTACTTC. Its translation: CASRNPGESYEQYF.

CDR3 protein: CASSISGRAFDNEQFF. The CDR3 DNA is TGTGCCAGCAGCATTAGCGGGAGGGCCTTTGACAATGAGCAGTTCTTC. V usage is TRBV28 and J usage is TRBJ2-1; the match to TRBD2 covers 11 bases. Germline assignment: CDR1 MDHEN and CDR2 SYDVKM. The V and J ends lost 6 bases and 5 bases, in that order; junction bases with no gene match: 9. This CDR3 is 16 amino acids long.

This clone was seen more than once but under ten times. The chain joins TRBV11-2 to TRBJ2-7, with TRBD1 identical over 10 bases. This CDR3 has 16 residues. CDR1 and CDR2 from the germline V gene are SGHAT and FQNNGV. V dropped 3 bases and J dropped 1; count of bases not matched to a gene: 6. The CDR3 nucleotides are TGTGCCAGCAGCTTCCGCCGGACAGGGGGGTCCTACGAGCAGTACTTC. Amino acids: CASSFRRTGGSYEQYF.

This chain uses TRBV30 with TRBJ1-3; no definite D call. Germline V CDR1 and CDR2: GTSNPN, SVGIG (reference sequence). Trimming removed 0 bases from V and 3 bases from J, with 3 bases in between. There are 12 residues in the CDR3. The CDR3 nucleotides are TGTGCCTGGAGTGTATATGGAAACACCATATATTTT. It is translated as CAWSVYGNTIYF.

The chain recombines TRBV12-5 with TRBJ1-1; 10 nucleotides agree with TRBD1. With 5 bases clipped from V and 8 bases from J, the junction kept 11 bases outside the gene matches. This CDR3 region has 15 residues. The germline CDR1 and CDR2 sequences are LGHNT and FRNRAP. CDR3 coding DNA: TGTGCTAGTGGTGGGACGGGACAGGGGAGTATAGAAGCTTTCTTT. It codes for CASGGTGQGSIEAFF.

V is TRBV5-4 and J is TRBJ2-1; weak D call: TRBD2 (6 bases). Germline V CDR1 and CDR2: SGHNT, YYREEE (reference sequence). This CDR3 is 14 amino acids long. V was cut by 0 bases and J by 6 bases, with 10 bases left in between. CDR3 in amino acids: CASSLAGRGNEQFF. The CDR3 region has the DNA TGTGCCAGCAGCTTGGCCGGGAGAGGCAATGAGCAGTTCTTC.

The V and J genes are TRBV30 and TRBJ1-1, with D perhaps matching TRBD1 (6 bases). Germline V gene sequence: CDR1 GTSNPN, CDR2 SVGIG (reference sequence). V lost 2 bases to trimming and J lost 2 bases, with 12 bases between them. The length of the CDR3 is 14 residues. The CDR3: CAWSSTGKNTEAFF. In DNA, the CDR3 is TGTGCCTGGAGTTCAACAGGGAAAAACACTGAAGCTTTCTTT.